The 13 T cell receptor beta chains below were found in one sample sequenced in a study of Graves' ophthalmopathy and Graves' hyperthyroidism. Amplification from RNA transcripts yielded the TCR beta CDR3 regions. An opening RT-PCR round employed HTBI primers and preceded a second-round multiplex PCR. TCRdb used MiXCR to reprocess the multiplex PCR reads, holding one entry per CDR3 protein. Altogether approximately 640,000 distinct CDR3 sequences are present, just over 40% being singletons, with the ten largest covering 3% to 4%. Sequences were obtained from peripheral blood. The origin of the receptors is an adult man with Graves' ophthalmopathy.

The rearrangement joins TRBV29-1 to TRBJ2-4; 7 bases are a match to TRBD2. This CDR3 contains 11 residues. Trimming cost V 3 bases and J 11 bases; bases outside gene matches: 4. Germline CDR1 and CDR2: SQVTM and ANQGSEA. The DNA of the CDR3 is TGCAGCGTTGATCGGGGAGGGGTTCAGTACTTC. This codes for CSVDRGGVQYF.

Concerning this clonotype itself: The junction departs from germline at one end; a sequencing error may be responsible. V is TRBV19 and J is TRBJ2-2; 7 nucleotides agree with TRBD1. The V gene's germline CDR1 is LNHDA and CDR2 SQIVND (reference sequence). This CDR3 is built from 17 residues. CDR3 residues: CASSIGGGDPNTGELFF. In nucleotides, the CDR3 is TGTGCCAGTAGCATAGGGGGCGGAGACCCGAACACCGGGGAGCTGTTTTTT.

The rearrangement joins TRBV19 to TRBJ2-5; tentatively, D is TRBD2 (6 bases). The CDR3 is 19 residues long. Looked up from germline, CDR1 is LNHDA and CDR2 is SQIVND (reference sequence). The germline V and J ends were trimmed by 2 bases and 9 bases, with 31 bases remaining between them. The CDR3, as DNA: TGTGCCAGTAGTATAAGGCCCCCCGACACTTGGACTACTCAAGGCCCCCAGTACTTC. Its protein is CASSIRPPDTWTTQGPQYF.

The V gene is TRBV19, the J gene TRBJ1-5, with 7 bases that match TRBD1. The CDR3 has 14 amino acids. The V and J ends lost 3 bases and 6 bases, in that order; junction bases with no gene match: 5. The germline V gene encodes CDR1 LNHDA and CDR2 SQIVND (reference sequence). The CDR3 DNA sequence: TGTGCCAGTAGTATCGTACAGGGGCTTCAGCCCCAGCATTTT. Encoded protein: CASSIVQGLQPQHF.

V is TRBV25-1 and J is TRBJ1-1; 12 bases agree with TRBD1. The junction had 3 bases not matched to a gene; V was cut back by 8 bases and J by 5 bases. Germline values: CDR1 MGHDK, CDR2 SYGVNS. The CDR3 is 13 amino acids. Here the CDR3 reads CASEGQGATEAFF. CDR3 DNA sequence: TGTGCCAGCGAGGGACAGGGGGCGACTGAAGCTTTCTTT.

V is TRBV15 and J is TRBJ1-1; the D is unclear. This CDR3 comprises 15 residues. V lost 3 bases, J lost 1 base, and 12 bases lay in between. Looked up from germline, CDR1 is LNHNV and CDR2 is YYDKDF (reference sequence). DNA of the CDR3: TGTGCCACCAGCAGCCACTCTCCAGCGAACACTGAAGCTTTCTTT. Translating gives CATSSHSPANTEAFF.

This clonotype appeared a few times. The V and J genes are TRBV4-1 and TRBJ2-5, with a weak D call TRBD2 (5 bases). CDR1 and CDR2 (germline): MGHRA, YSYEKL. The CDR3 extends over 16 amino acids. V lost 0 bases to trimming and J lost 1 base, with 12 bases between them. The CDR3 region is CASSQDIGSAQETQYF. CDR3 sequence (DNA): TGCGCCAGCAGCCAAGATATTGGGAGCGCCCAAGAGACCCAGTACTTC.

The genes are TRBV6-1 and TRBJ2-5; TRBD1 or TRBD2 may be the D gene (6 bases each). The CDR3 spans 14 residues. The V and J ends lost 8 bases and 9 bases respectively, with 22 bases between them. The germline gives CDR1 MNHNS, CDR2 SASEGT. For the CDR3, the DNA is TGTGCCAGCTCAAAGGGACAACTCGGGGAGGCCCAGTACTTC. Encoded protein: CASSKGQLGEAQYF.

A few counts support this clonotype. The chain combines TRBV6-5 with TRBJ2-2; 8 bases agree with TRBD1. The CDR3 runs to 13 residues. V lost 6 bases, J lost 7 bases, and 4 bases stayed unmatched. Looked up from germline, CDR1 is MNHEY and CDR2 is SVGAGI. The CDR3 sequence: CASSLTGDGELFF. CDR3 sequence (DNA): TGTGCCAGCAGCCTGACAGGGGACGGGGAGCTGTTTTTT.

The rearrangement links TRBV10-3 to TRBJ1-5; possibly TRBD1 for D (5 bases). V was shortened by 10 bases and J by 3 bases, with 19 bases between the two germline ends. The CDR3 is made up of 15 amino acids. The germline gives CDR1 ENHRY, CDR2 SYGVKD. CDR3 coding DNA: TGTGCCAGCAGGAGGGGCCGGGGGAACAATCAGCCCCAGCATTTT. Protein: CASRRGRGNNQPQHF.

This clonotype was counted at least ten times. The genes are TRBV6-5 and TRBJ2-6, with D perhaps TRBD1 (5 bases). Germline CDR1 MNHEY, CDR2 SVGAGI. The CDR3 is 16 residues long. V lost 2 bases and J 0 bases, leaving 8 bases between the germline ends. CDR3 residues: CASSYDTGSGANVLTF. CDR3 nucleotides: TGTGCCAGCAGTTACGATACAGGCTCTGGGGCCAACGTCCTGACTTTC.

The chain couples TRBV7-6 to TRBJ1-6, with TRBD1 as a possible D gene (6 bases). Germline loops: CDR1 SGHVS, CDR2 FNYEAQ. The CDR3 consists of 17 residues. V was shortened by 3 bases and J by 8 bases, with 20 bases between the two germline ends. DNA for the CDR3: TGTGCCAGCAGCTTTGGTGGGGGGCGTCGGGTATATTCACCCCTCCACTTT. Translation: CASSFGGGRRVYSPLHF.

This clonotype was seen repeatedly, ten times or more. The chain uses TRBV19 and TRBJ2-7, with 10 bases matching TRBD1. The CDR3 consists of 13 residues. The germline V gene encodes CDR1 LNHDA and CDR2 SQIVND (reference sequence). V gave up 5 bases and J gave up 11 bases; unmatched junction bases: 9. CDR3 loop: CASSSGTGEPKYF. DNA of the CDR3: TGTGCCAGTAGTTCGGGGACAGGGGAGCCGAAGTACTTC.